The 26 T cell receptor beta chains listed next were all sequenced from one sample in a study of T cells after yellow fever vaccination. TCRdb called the 5' RACE reads again in MiXCR, with one record for every CDR3 protein. The sample holds around 330,000 distinct CDR3 sequences, roughly 3.5% seen once. The sample was PBMCs, taken on the day of the yellow fever booster vaccination. These receptors were collected from a man aged 18-30 years who received the YFV17D yellow fever vaccine.

This clonotype was recorded at least ten times. The rearrangement uses TRBV6-2 or TRBV6-3 and TRBJ1-5; possibly TRBD1 for D (6 bases). The CDR3 loop spans 16 amino acids. The V gene's germline CDR1 is MNHEY and CDR2 SVGEGT. V lost 10 bases and J 2 bases, leaving 21 bases between the germline ends. CDR3 loop: CATNASGGGGNQPQHF. The CDR3 bases are TGTGCCACCAACGCTTCTGGGGGCGGTGGCAATCAGCCCCAGCATTTT.

This clonotype was counted at least ten times. The chain has TRBV9 and TRBJ2-5, with D possibly matching TRBD2 (7 bases). Germline loops: CDR1 SGDLS, CDR2 YYNGEE. CDR3 length: 15 amino acids. V was shortened by 0 bases and J by 5 bases, with 14 bases between the two germline ends. The CDR3 DNA reads TGTGCCAGCAGCGTAGGATCGGGGGGCGTGGAGACCCAGTACTTC. Translated, it gives CASSVGSGGVETQYF.

This clonotype was seen more than once but under ten times. The V and J genes are TRBV6-1 and TRBJ2-7; maybe TRBD2 (5 bases). Trimming shortened V by 1 base and J by 2 bases, and 15 bases separated the two germline ends. Germline V lookup: CDR1 MNHNS, CDR2 SASEGT. CDR3 length: 16 amino acids. CDR3 in amino acids: CASSEVLRGPTYEQYV. The DNA for the CDR3 is TGTGCCAGCAGTGAAGTTCTAAGAGGGCCTACCTACGAGCAGTACGTC.

This clonotype has a count of ten or more. The chain carries TRBV11-2 and TRBJ2-1, with D possibly being TRBD2 (5 bases). The CDR3 contains 12 residues. The germline V gene has CDR1 SGHAT and CDR2 FQNNGV. Trimming took off 1 base at V and 10 bases at J, with 8 bases between the two ends. This CDR3 reads CASSLAGVEQFF. The DNA for the CDR3 is TGTGCCAGCAGCTTAGCCGGGGTCGAGCAGTTCTTC.

This clonotype showed up many times. The rearrangement links TRBV7-2 to TRBJ2-5, with TRBD1 matching over 8 bases. With V trimmed by 5 bases and J by 5 bases, 19 bases remained unmatched. CDR3 size: 18 residues. Germline-derived CDR1 and CDR2 are SGHTA and FQGNSA. CDR3 DNA: TGTGCCAGCAGCAATAGACAGGGGAAAGGTCCTGTTTACGAGACCCAGTACTTC. It encodes CASSNRQGKGPVYETQYF.

The table lists this clonotype with many counts. J is TRBJ1-1 and V is TRBV7-2; 10 bases align to TRBD1. CDR1 is SGHTA and CDR2 is FQGNSA in the germline V gene. CDR3 size: 16 residues. V shed 4 bases, J shed 2 bases, and the junction held 7 bases outside the gene matches. CDR3 in DNA: TGTGCCAGCAGCTCCGCCGGGACAGGGGTAAACACTGAAGCTTTCTTT. Translation: CASSSAGTGVNTEAFF.

This clonotype turned up a few times. The chain is built from TRBV6-2 or TRBV6-3 and TRBJ2-3; D is unresolved. CDR1 is MNHEY and CDR2 is SVGEGT in the germline V gene. The CDR3 consists of 13 residues. V lost 7 bases, J lost 3 bases, and 11 bases lay in between. In nucleotides, the CDR3 is TGTGCCAGCATTTCCCACGGAACAGATACGCAGTATTTT. It encodes CASISHGTDTQYF.

There are many counts of this clonotype. The chain links TRBV4-1 to TRBJ2-5, with D hard to call. Germline CDR1 and CDR2: MGHRA and YSYEKL. Trimming took off 2 bases at V and 3 bases at J, with 10 bases between the two ends. The CDR3 sequence is 14 residues long. The chain's CDR3 is CASSQFPAKETQYF. CDR3 nucleotides: TGCGCCAGCAGCCAATTTCCAGCTAAAGAGACCCAGTACTTC.

This clonotype was observed many times. The CDR3 spells CASSQGLAENNEQFF. CDR3 in DNA: TGTGCCAGCAGTCAAGGTCTAGCGGAAAACAATGAGCAGTTCTTC. This chain connects TRBV6-6 to TRBJ2-1; TRBD2 matches at 7 bases. With V trimmed by 5 bases and J by 5 bases, 9 bases remained unmatched. CDR1 is MNHNY and CDR2 is SVGAGI in the germline V gene (reference sequence). This CDR3 region has 15 residues.

This clonotype was counted at least ten times. The genes are TRBV6-6 and TRBJ1-5, with D hard to call. This CDR3 is 13 amino acids long. V was shortened by 6 bases and J by 5 bases, with 11 bases between the two germline ends. Per the germline V gene, CDR1 is MNHNY and CDR2 is SVGAGI (reference sequence). The DNA for the CDR3 is TGTGCCAGCAGACAGCAGACCGATCAGCCCCAGCATTTT. Amino acids: CASRQQTDQPQHF.

The chain employs TRBV9 and TRBJ1-2; D is uncertain. This CDR3 spans 14 amino acids. Germline values: CDR1 SGDLS, CDR2 YYNGEE. V lost 4 bases and J lost 9, with 19 bases in between. CDR3 in amino acids: CASSKTGTMASYTF. The CDR3 DNA reads TGTGCCAGCAGCAAAACTGGCACTATGGCTAGCTACACCTTC.

This clonotype was counted many times. The gene calls are TRBV20-1 and TRBJ2-3; 16 bases line up with TRBD2. Trimming at V came to 6 bases and at J to 8 bases, leaving 11 bases not matched to a gene. Germline V gives CDR1 DFQATT, CDR2 SNEGSKA (reference sequence). There are 16 residues in the CDR3. CDR3 in DNA: TGCAGTGCCTTACCGGGACTAGCGGGGGGGCCAAGTACGCAGTATTTT. This gives the protein CSALPGLAGGPSTQYF.

The sample holds many counts of this clonotype. This chain links TRBV20-1 with TRBJ2-3, with TRBD2 as a possible D gene (6 bases). Germline V lookup: CDR1 DFQATT, CDR2 SNEGSKA (reference sequence). The ends were cut back, 0 bases at V and 0 bases at J, with 16 bases in the middle. The CDR3 extends over 17 amino acids. The CDR3 nucleotides read TGCAGTGCTAGAGAGGGTATTAGCGGCACTAGCACAGATACGCAGTATTTT. Amino acids: CSAREGISGTSTDTQYF.

At least ten counts were recorded for this clonotype. The chain has TRBV5-1 and TRBJ2-5; D may be TRBD1 or TRBD2 (5 bases each). CDR3 length: 15 amino acids. Germline-derived CDR1 and CDR2 are SGHRS and YFSETQ. V lost 5 bases and J lost 7, with 21 bases in between. The CDR3 spells CASRLGTVLFGTQYF. The CDR3 DNA sequence: TGCGCCAGCAGACTCGGGACGGTCCTTTTTGGGACCCAGTACTTC.

This clonotype was seen at least ten times. This chain links TRBV5-5 with TRBJ1-6; TRBD1 agrees at 7 bases. Germline V CDR1 and CDR2: SGHKS, YYEKEE (reference sequence). V lost 2 bases and J lost 8; bases outside the gene matches: 10. This CDR3 has 16 amino acids. The CDR3 protein is CASSFRQGWGDSPLHF. In DNA, the CDR3 is TGTGCCAGCAGCTTCCGACAGGGCTGGGGTGATTCACCCCTCCACTTT.

The table lists this clonotype with many counts. The chain carries TRBV18 and TRBJ1-4, with D tentatively TRBD1 (6 bases). The CDR3 sequence is 15 residues long. Trimming stripped 5 bases from V and 0 bases from J, with 10 bases between. Germline-derived CDR1 and CDR2 are KGHSH and LQKENI. The CDR3 reads CASSAGQPTNEKLFF. The CDR3 DNA follows: TGTGCCAGCTCAGCTGGACAGCCAACTAATGAAAAACTGTTTTTT.

The sample holds many counts of this clonotype. This chain joins TRBV29-1 and TRBJ2-3; D might be TRBD1 (6 bases). CDR1 and CDR2 (germline): SQVTM, ANQGSEA. This CDR3 contains 14 residues. V was pared by 4 bases and J by 0 bases, with 11 bases between. CDR3 loop: CSVVGTPSTDTQYF. The DNA of the CDR3 is TGCAGCGTTGTTGGGACACCTAGCACAGATACGCAGTATTTT.

At least ten counts were recorded for this clonotype. This rearrangement joins TRBV4-3 to TRBJ2-5, with 8 bases matching TRBD1. This CDR3 is built from 14 residues. Trimming took 6 bases from V and 4 from J; bases not matched to a gene: 7. Germline loops: CDR1 LGHNA, CDR2 YSLEER. CDR3 DNA sequence: TGCGCCAGCAGTTGGACAGGGATAGGAGAGACCCAGTACTTC. Residues: CASSWTGIGETQYF.

This clonotype was picked up many times. The chain joins TRBV5-1 to TRBJ2-1, with D perhaps matching TRBD2 (5 bases). Trimming took off 0 bases at V and 8 bases at J, with 9 bases between the two ends. CDR3 length: 13 residues. The V gene's germline CDR1 is SGHRS and CDR2 YFSETQ. The CDR3: CASSLGTSDEQFF. The CDR3 nucleotides read TGCGCCAGCAGCTTGGGGACTTCGGATGAGCAGTTCTTC.

This clonotype has a handful of counts. This chain connects TRBV28 to TRBJ1-1; D unclear. V gave up 4 bases and J gave up 7 bases, with 7 bases separating them. Germline values: CDR1 MDHEN, CDR2 SYDVKM. CDR3 length: 11 residues. CDR3: CASSSPLEAFF. The CDR3 DNA reads TGTGCCAGCAGTTCCCCTCTTGAAGCTTTCTTT.

Many counts were recorded for this clonotype. This chain links TRBV10-3 with TRBJ2-1; 8 bases are shared with TRBD2. The CDR3 loop spans 15 amino acids. Trimming removed 7 bases from V and 1 base from J; junction bases left unmatched: 6. Germline assignment: CDR1 ENHRY and CDR2 SYGVKD. Here the CDR3 reads CAINRSGGSYNEQFF. CDR3 nucleotides: TGTGCCATCAACCGAAGCGGGGGTTCCTACAATGAGCAGTTCTTC.

The chain is built from TRBV29-1 and TRBJ2-1, with D perhaps given as TRBD1 or TRBD2 (6 bases each). V shed 3 bases and J shed 4 bases, with 10 bases lying between them. CDR3 length: 13 residues. CDR1 is SQVTM, CDR2 ANQGSEA, per germline. The DNA for the CDR3 is TGCAGCGTTGACCGGGGGCTTTACAATGAGCAGTTCTTC. Amino acid sequence: CSVDRGLYNEQFF.

This clonotype was counted many times. The V call is TRBV5-1, the J call TRBJ2-1; D gene unclear. Between the trimmed V and J ends, which lost 3 bases and 0 bases, there was a span of 10 bases. Germline V gene data show CDR1 as SGHRS and CDR2 as YFSETQ. CDR3 size: 15 residues. Here the CDR3 reads CASSSDTSSYNEQFF. In nucleotides, the CDR3 is TGCGCCAGCAGCTCAGATACGAGCTCCTACAATGAGCAGTTCTTC.

The chain joins TRBV3-1 to TRBJ2-7, with 8 bases matching TRBD1. Germline trimming cut 4 bases from V and 0 bases from J; bases unmatched to any gene: 5. There are 15 residues in the CDR3. The germline CDR1 and CDR2 sequences are LGHDT and YNNKEL (reference sequence). CDR3: CASSPGQGLSYEQYF. Here the CDR3 DNA reads TGTGCCAGCAGCCCCGGACAGGGACTCTCCTACGAGCAGTACTTC.

Ten or more counts support this clonotype. The rearrangement uses TRBV3-1 and TRBJ2-5; 13 bases fit TRBD2. Germline trimming cut 4 bases from V and 4 bases from J; bases unmatched to any gene: 9. Germline CDR1 and CDR2: LGHDT and YNNKEL (reference sequence). The CDR3 is made up of 17 amino acids. CDR3 protein: CASSPGTSGETVETQYF. The CDR3 DNA is TGTGCCAGCAGCCCCGGGACTAGCGGGGAGACCGTAGAGACCCAGTACTTC.

A few counts support this clonotype. This chain uses TRBV7-2 with TRBJ1-5; D call uncertain. V was trimmed by 6 bases and J by 9 bases, leaving 12 bases between them. Germline V gene data show CDR1 as SGHTA and CDR2 as FQGNSA. The CDR3 spans 12 residues. The CDR3 region has the DNA TGTGCCAGCAGTCAATATACCGGGCCCCAGCATTTT. Protein sequence: CASSQYTGPQHF.